This is a list of T cell receptor beta chains from one sample in a study of beta chain features in type 1 diabetes. The method was immunoSEQ multiplex PCR; TCRdb's version includes in-frame clones alone and lacks a portion of them. In the table there are 300,000 to 450,000 clones, roughly 12% of which are singletons. Material: naive CD4+ T cells from blood. All receptors derive from a man aged 18-30 years in good health. The CDR3 runs from the conserved cysteine through the conserved F or W. The D gene is left open where the match is weak. Some rows have no size entry. The others give once, few or many, or a class for an expanded clone.

v_call	j_call	d_call	clone_size	cdr3_aa	cdr3_nt
TRBV7-2	TRBJ2-1	-	few	CASSLQGTATNEQFF	TGTGCCAGCAGCTTACAGGGAACCGCTACCAATGAGCAGTTCTTC
TRBV9	TRBJ1-3	TRBD1	-	CASSTRQGSSENTIYF	TGTGCCAGCAGCACTCGACAGGGGAGCTCGGAAAACACCATATATTTT
TRBV6-1	TRBJ2-5	TRBD1	few	CASRDRVLETQYF	TGTGCCAGCAGGGACAGGGTGTTGGAGACCCAGTACTTC
TRBV14	TRBJ2-7	-	-	CASSPTRGNSPSYEQYF	TGTGCCAGCAGCCCCACAAGGGGGAATAGCCCCTCTTACGAGCAGTACTTC
TRBV30	TRBJ1-4	-	few	CAWSGGGSEKLFF	TGTGCCTGGAGTGGGGGAGGGAGTGAAAAACTGTTTTTT
TRBV4-3	TRBJ1-1	-	-	CASSQVGPGGKNTEAFF	TGCGCCAGCAGCCAAGTTGGTCCAGGTGGAAAGAACACTGAAGCTTTCTTT
TRBV18	TRBJ2-7	TRBD1	few	CASSPGQGGLYEQYF	TGTGCCAGCTCACCTGGACAGGGTGGTCTCTACGAGCAGTACTTC
TRBV7-8	TRBJ2-1	-	few	CASSLAPYVEQFF	TGTGCCAGCAGCTTAGCCCCCTACGTCGAGCAGTTCTTC
TRBV10-3	TRBJ1-2	-	few	CAISDGRVFRRNYGYTF	TGTGCCATCAGTGACGGACGGGTGTTCAGGAGGAACTATGGCTACACCTTC
TRBV9	TRBJ2-7	TRBD1	-	CASSVRDRDYEQYF	TGTGCCAGCAGCGTTCGGGACAGGGACTACGAGCAGTACTTC
TRBV7-3	TRBJ2-2	TRBD1	few	CASSFTGTGYTGELFF	TGTGCCAGCAGCTTTACCGGGACAGGGTACACCGGGGAGCTGTTTTTT
TRBV7-2	TRBJ2-2	-	-	CASRPRHAANTGELFF	TGTGCCAGCAGGCCACGACACGCCGCGAACACCGGGGAGCTGTTTTTT
TRBV29-1	TRBJ2-7	TRBD2	-	CSGGGPYEQYF	TGCAGCGGGGGGGGACCCTACGAGCAGTACTTC
TRBV30	TRBJ2-1	TRBD2	-	CAWREWGRVNEQFF	TGTGCCTGGAGGGAATGGGGGAGGGTCAATGAGCAGTTCTTC
TRBV27	TRBJ2-7	-	-	CASSLAGRSYEQYF	TGTGCCAGCAGTTTAGCGGGACGATCCTACGAGCAGTACTTC
TRBV19	TRBJ1-1	-	-	CASSTTGNTEAFF	TGTGCCAGTAGTACAACAGGGAACACTGAAGCTTTCTTT
TRBV11-2	TRBJ2-2	-	few	CASSRGLTGELFF	TGTGCCAGCAGCCGAGGACTGACCGGGGAGCTGTTTTTT
TRBV5-4	TRBJ1-1	TRBD1	-	CASSPGQVNTEAFF	TGTGCCAGCAGCCCGGGACAGGTGAACACTGAAGCTTTCTTT
TRBV7-2	TRBJ1-6	-	few	CASSLGGALHF	TGTGCCAGCAGCTTGGGGGGGGCCCTCCACTTT
TRBV18	TRBJ1-5	-	-	CASSPDSRNQPQHF	TGTGCCAGCTCCCCCGACAGCCGCAATCAGCCCCAGCATTTT
TRBV15	TRBJ2-3	TRBD2	few	CATSRRGDTDTQYF	TGTGCCACCAGCAGACGGGGGGACACAGATACGCAGTATTTT
TRBV7-8	TRBJ2-1	-	few	CASSGRYYNEQFF	TGTGCCAGCAGCGGCCGATACTACAATGAGCAGTTCTTC
TRBV23-1	TRBJ2-2	-	-	CASSQSSPGSCFF	-